The text below deals with one TCR beta chain. The germline V gene encodes CDR1 SNHLY and CDR2 FYNNEI. This CDR3 has 15 amino acids. V lost 7 bases, J lost 4 bases, and 16 bases lay in between. Time point of the sample: peripheral blood 6 weeks after treatment start. Clones were sequenced by immunoSEQ multiplex PCR, and TCRdb holds only the in-frame ones, with some missing. This table has about 120,000 clones, around nine tenths appearing once. This sample was taken from a study of PD-L1 blockade in urothelial cancer. Study-wide background: There were a median of approximately 140,000 T cells in blood samples.

The chain uses TRBV2 and TRBJ2-2; D perhaps matches TRBD2 (5 bases). This receptor was taken from a man aged 60-69 years with urothelial cancer. Sequencing was performed on PBMCs, taken around atezolizumab (anti-PD-L1) treatment. CDR3 residues: CASTQNSLATGELFF. The CDR3, as DNA: TGTGCCAGCACCCAGAACAGTCTAGCCACCGGGGAGCTGTTTTTT.